These 27 T cell receptor beta chains came from one sample sequenced in a study of T cells after somatic rescue of genetic block. Clones were read by immunoSEQ multiplex PCR, and TCRdb kept only the in-frame ones, dropping some. The data show 110,000 or so clones, about 90% seen once. The sequencing input was peripheral blood mononuclear cells (PBMCs). The source of these receptors is a woman in her late teens or twenties.

This sequence joins TRBV27 and TRBJ1-2; D call uncertain. The germline gives CDR1 MNHEY, CDR2 SMNVEV (reference sequence). The CDR3 has 15 residues. Trimming took 3 bases from V and 4 from J, leaving 15 bases between them. The CDR3 loop reads CASSFRGRTSYGYTF. The CDR3 bases are TGTGCCAGCAGTTTTAGAGGACGAACTTCCTATGGCTACACCTTC.

The gene calls are TRBV19 and TRBJ1-1; 7 positions match TRBD1. Trimming took 7 bases from V and 4 from J; bases not matched to a gene: 6. The CDR3 has 13 amino acids. Per the germline V gene, CDR1 is LNHDA and CDR2 is SQIVND (reference sequence). CDR3 DNA sequence: TGTGCCAGTACCCGATACAGGGGCACTGAAGCTTTCTTT. Amino acid sequence: CASTRYRGTEAFF. The variable domain in full, completed from reference TRBV19 and TRBJ1-1, reads DGGITQSPKYLFRKEGQNVTLSCEQNLNHDAMYWYRQDPGQGLRLIYYSQIVNDFQKGDIAEGYSVSREKKESFPLTVTSAQKNPTAFYLCASTRYRGTEAFFGQGTRLTVV.

This clone was observed once. V usage is TRBV2 and J usage is TRBJ2-1; TRBD2 aligns across 7 bases. CDR1 and CDR2 (germline): SNHLY, FYNNEI. V was pared by 6 bases and J by 3 bases, with 8 bases of the junction left unmatched. The CDR3 is 15 amino acids. In DNA, the CDR3 is TGTGCCAGCAGCCTCCTGAGCGGGGACTACAATGAGCAGTTCTTC. It specifies CASSLLSGDYNEQFF.

The chain carries TRBV2 and TRBJ2-1; 11 positions agree with TRBD2. V shed 4 bases, J shed 4 bases, and the junction held 9 bases outside the gene matches. The V gene's germline CDR1 is SNHLY and CDR2 FYNNEI. This CDR3 is 17 amino acids long. CDR3 protein: CASSARLAGRRYNEQFF. The DNA for the CDR3 is TGTGCCAGCAGTGCAAGACTAGCGGGGCGTAGGTACAATGAGCAGTTCTTC.

The chain links TRBV7-9 to TRBJ2-4; TRBD2 matches at 8 bases. The V segment lost 5 bases and the J segment 5 bases; nucleotides outside the gene matches: 5. Germline V gives CDR1 SEHNR, CDR2 FQNEAQ (reference sequence). The CDR3 extends over 14 amino acids. CDR3 amino acids: CASSEAGAQNIQYF. The CDR3 nucleotides are TGTGCCAGCAGCGAAGCGGGGGCCCAAAACATTCAGTACTTC.

The V call is TRBV2, the J call TRBJ1-6; the D is unclear. The CDR3 sequence is 15 residues long. V was clipped by 6 bases and J by 7 bases, with 16 bases between them. Per germline, CDR1 SNHLY and CDR2 FYNNEI. The CDR3 sequence: CASSPPRTVNSPLHF. CDR3 coding DNA: TGTGCCAGCAGCCCCCCCCGAACAGTCAATTCACCCCTCCACTTT. Drawing the rest from reference TRBV2 and TRBJ1-6, the complete variable domain is EPEVTQTPSHQVTQMGQEVILRCVPISNHLYFYWYRQILGQKVEFLVSFYNNEISEKSEIFDDQFSVERPDGSNFTLKIRSTKLEDSAMYFCASSPPRTVNSPLHFGNGTRLTVT.

This chain joins TRBV27 and TRBJ2-6, with 7 positions matching TRBD1. With 5 bases clipped from V and 0 bases from J, the junction kept 10 bases outside the gene matches. CDR1 is MNHEY and CDR2 is SMNVEV in the germline V gene (reference sequence). The CDR3 loop spans 18 amino acids. CDR3 nucleotides: TGTGCCAGCAGTACTAAGGACAGGCGTAACTCTGGGGCCAACGTCCTGACTTTC. Its protein is CASSTKDRRNSGANVLTF. The whole variable domain, filled in from reference TRBV27 and TRBJ2-6, reads EAQVTQNPRYLITVTGKKLTVTCSQNMNHEYMSWYRQDPGLGLRQIYYSMNVEVTDKGDVPEGYKVSRKEKRNFPLILESPSPNQTSLYFCASSTKDRRNSGANVLTFGAGSRLTVL.

Remarks on this clone: Likely a read error: the CDR3 ends without its conserved phenylalanine or tryptophan. The CDR3 here is CASMRFPSYEQYS. CDR3 DNA: TGTGCCAGCATGAGGTTTCCCTCCTACGAGCAGTACTCC. V and J are TRBV6-5 and TRBJ2-7; the D is unclear. V gave up 7 bases and J gave up 0 bases, with 10 bases separating them. From germline, CDR1 is MNHEY and CDR2 SVGAGI. The CDR3 has 13 residues.

This rearrangement joins TRBV5-6 to TRBJ1-1, with D possibly matching TRBD1 (5 bases). V lost 4 bases and J 1 base, leaving 8 bases between the germline ends. CDR1 is SGHDT, CDR2 YYEEEE, per germline. The CDR3 runs 13 residues. CDR3 bases: TGTGCCAGCAGCGCGACAGCGAACACTGAAGCTTTCTTT. As protein: CASSATANTEAFF.

The V gene is TRBV5-5, the J gene TRBJ2-7; 9 bases are a match to TRBD2. The junction had 0 bases not matched to a gene; V was cut back by 0 bases and J by 5 bases. Germline V gives CDR1 SGHKS, CDR2 YYEKEE (reference sequence). The CDR3 contains 13 residues. CDR3 residues: CASSLGTSDEQYF. The DNA for the CDR3 is TGTGCCAGCAGCTTGGGGACTAGCGACGAGCAGTACTTC.

For this clone: Compared with germline, one end of the junction differs, possibly owing to a read error. The rearrangement links TRBV7-9 to TRBJ1-6; no definite D call. The CDR3 spans 13 residues. Germline CDR1 SEHNR, CDR2 FQNEAQ (reference sequence). CDR3 nucleotides: TGTGCCAGCAGCATCGATAGGAATTCATCCCTCCACTTT. It translates to CASSIDRNSSLHF.

The chain employs TRBV29-1 and TRBJ2-2; D ambiguous. The V end lost 2 bases, the J end lost 7 bases, and 2 bases lay between the germline ends. The germline CDR1 and CDR2 sequences are SQVTM and ANQGSEA. The CDR3 is 10 residues long. CDR3 sequence: CSVENGELFF. The CDR3 DNA reads as TGCAGCGTTGAAAACGGGGAGCTGTTTTTT.

The rearrangement links TRBV11-3 to TRBJ2-7; D gene unclear. The germline V and J ends were trimmed by 5 bases and 0 bases, with 8 bases remaining between them. The CDR3 loop spans 13 amino acids. Germline V lookup: CDR1 SGHNT, CDR2 YENEEA. DNA of the CDR3: TGTGCCAGCAGCCCCGCTACCTCCTACGAGCAGTACTTC. Its translation: CASSPATSYEQYF.

CDR3 sequence (DNA): TGTGCCAGCAGGGGGCTTAACTATGGCTACACCTTC. Translation gives CASRGLNYGYTF. The rearrangement joins TRBV2 to TRBJ1-2; tentative D call: TRBD1 (5 bases). CDR1 is SNHLY and CDR2 is FYNNEI in the germline V gene. V was trimmed by 6 bases and J by 1 base, leaving 6 bases between them. This CDR3 contains 12 residues.

The chain uses TRBV4-3 and TRBJ2-6, with a tentative D call TRBD1 (5 bases). The CDR3 is 15 residues long. Deletions cut 1 base from V and 4 bases from J, with 8 bases between. Germline V gene sequence: CDR1 LGHNA, CDR2 YSLEER. DNA for the CDR3: TGCGCCAGCAGCCAAGTTGGGGCCGGGGCCAACGTCCTGACTTTC. This sequence encodes CASSQVGAGANVLTF.

The chain couples TRBV7-6 to TRBJ2-7; 10 nucleotides line up with TRBD1. J was trimmed by 6 bases and V by 5 bases; bases with no gene match: 10. The V gene's germline CDR1 is SGHVS and CDR2 FNYEAQ. The CDR3 totals 15 residues. The CDR3 loop reads CASSAGTGDRGEQYF. CDR3 sequence (DNA): TGTGCCAGCAGCGCCGGGACAGGGGATCGAGGCGAGCAGTACTTC.

This chain links TRBV27 with TRBJ1-1; D is unclear. Trimming left V 2 bases short and J 1 base short, with 11 bases between. The CDR3 has 15 residues. Germline V CDR1 and CDR2: MNHEY, SMNVEV (reference sequence). The CDR3 sequence: CASSLGFIGNTEAFF. For the CDR3, the DNA is TGTGCCAGCAGTTTAGGGTTCATAGGGAACACTGAAGCTTTCTTT.

This chain's CDR3 is CASSLIGGRKGGYTF. For the CDR3, the DNA is TGTGCCAGCAGTTTGATCGGGGGGAGGAAGGGCGGCTACACCTTC. V and J are TRBV27 and TRBJ1-2, with D possibly TRBD1 on 5 matching bases. Trimming removed 3 bases at V and 8 bases at J, with 19 bases between. This CDR3 is 15 amino acids long. Germline-derived CDR1 and CDR2 are MNHEY and SMNVEV (reference sequence).

In DNA, the CDR3 is TGTGCCAGCAGCTTGAATCCGGGGGGGACATACAATGAGCAGTTCTTC. It translates to CASSLNPGGTYNEQFF. This chain connects TRBV5-4 to TRBJ2-1; the match to TRBD2 covers 8 bases. The CDR3 spans 16 residues. The germline V gene has CDR1 SGHNT and CDR2 YYREEE (reference sequence). The trim removed 1 base at V and 4 bases at J, leaving 7 bases unmatched.

The chain employs TRBV18 and TRBJ1-2; 8 bases fit TRBD1. Looked up from germline, CDR1 is KGHSH and CDR2 is LQKENI. The CDR3 is 14 residues long. J lost 4 bases, V lost 3 bases, and 4 bases had no gene match. CDR3: CASSPRQGTYGYTF. CDR3 nucleotides: TGTGCCAGCTCACCGAGACAGGGGACCTATGGCTACACCTTC. The full variable domain, rest sourced from reference TRBV18 and TRBJ1-2, is NAGVMQNPRHLVRRRGQEARLRCSPMKGHSHVYWYRQLPEEGLKFMVYLQKENIIDESGMPKERFSAEFPKEGPSILRIQQVVRGDSAAYFCASSPRQGTYGYTFGSGTRLTVV.

This CDR3 reads CASSLRGSTEAFF. DNA of the CDR3: TGTGCCAGCAGCTTAAGAGGGTCCACTGAAGCTTTCTTT. The V call is TRBV11-2, the J call TRBJ1-1; D call uncertain. The CDR3 contains 13 residues. Trimming removed 2 bases from V and 4 bases from J, with 8 bases in between. Germline V gene sequence: CDR1 SGHAT, CDR2 FQNNGV.

The genes are TRBV7-7 and TRBJ2-3; no clear D gene. The CDR3 consists of 13 residues. V was cut by 3 bases and J by 2 bases, with 6 bases left in between. CDR1 is SSHAT and CDR2 is FNYEAQ in the germline V gene (reference sequence). CDR3 DNA: TGTGCCAGCAGCTTTGGTCACACAGATACGCAGTATTTT. It translates to CASSFGHTDTQYF. The entire variable domain, with the rest obtained from reference TRBV7-7 and TRBJ2-3, is as follows: GAGVSQSPRYKVTKRGQDVTLRCDPISSHATLYWYQQALGQGPEFLTYFNYEAQPDKSGLPSDRFSAERPEGSISTLTIQRTEQRDSAMYRCASSFGHTDTQYFGPGTRLTVL.

This rearrangement joins TRBV5-6 to TRBJ1-2; D uncertain. Germline-derived CDR1 and CDR2 are SGHDT and YYEEEE. V lost 2 bases, J lost 8 bases, and 10 bases lay in between. The CDR3 totals 12 residues. The CDR3 protein is CASSFGPVGYTF. CDR3 DNA: TGTGCCAGCAGCTTTGGTCCAGTGGGCTACACCTTC.

The chain joins TRBV6-6 to TRBJ1-1; 8 bases match TRBD1. After removal of 10 bases from V and 3 bases from J, the junction contained 13 bases not matched to a gene. From germline, CDR1 is MNHNY and CDR2 SVGAGI (reference sequence). CDR3 length equals 15 residues. CDR3 bases: TGTGCCACGGACCCCCGGGACAGGAGATACACTGAAGCTTTCTTT. Protein sequence: CATDPRDRRYTEAFF.

V and J are TRBV7-8 and TRBJ2-6; 10 bases match TRBD2. Unmatched junction bases numbered 6, after V lost 5 bases and J lost 2 bases. Germline V gene lookup returns CDR1 SGHVS and CDR2 FQNEAQ. The CDR3 loop spans 17 amino acids. The CDR3 protein is CASSALAGVTGANVLTF. The CDR3 nucleotides are TGTGCCAGCAGCGCCCTAGCGGGGGTCACTGGGGCCAACGTCCTGACTTTC.

The CDR3 spells CASSSDGGRTEAFF. The DNA for the CDR3 is TGCGCCAGCAGCTCAGACGGTGGAAGGACTGAAGCTTTCTTT. The rearrangement links TRBV5-1 to TRBJ1-1; D is ambiguous. V was shortened by 3 bases and J by 5 bases, with 14 bases between the two germline ends. This CDR3 spans 14 amino acids. Germline-derived CDR1 and CDR2 are SGHRS and YFSETQ.

This sequence joins TRBV6-1 and TRBJ2-7; D remains ambiguous. The CDR3 is made up of 13 amino acids. From germline, CDR1 is MNHNS and CDR2 SASEGT. V lost 7 bases and J lost 1, with 11 bases in between. The DNA for the CDR3 is TGTGCCAGCACTGGCGGCCATTCCTACGAGCAGTACTTC. Amino acid sequence: CASTGGHSYEQYF.